This TCR beta chain stems from a study of neurological immune-mediated disorders (dated by TCRdb to between 2018 and 2021). Context from the whole study: Peripheral blood TCR-beta repertoires from HTLV-I-associated myelopathy (HAM/TSP) patients, multiple sclerosis patients and healthy controls were compared by UMI-based sequencing. The roughly 110 TCR-beta libraries covered PBMC samples along with longitudinal samples, technical triplicates, and paired sorted CD4+ and CD8+ T-cell subsets. Technical triplicate libraries were sequenced so that the variability in frequency of each individual clone could be precisely calculated. The cohort was made up of about 68 subjects, consisting of around 14 HAM/TSP patients, about 34 multiple sclerosis patients and about 20 healthy controls. Study-level results and caveats: No identical CDR3 amino acid sequences were found to be shared among expanded clones across subjects, suggesting that TCR-beta repertoires were private in all groups. The highest TCR clonal expansion was observed in HAM/TSP patients, whereas the lowest was observed in MS patients, even when compared with healthy controls.

Taking its sample share into account, this clonotype is medium-sized (0.01 to 0.1%). Its antigen is currently not known. Base qualities are not provided; no much larger clone lies one nucleotide away. From a lookup of the germline V gene, CDR1 and CDR2 are SGHRS and YFSETQ. Trimming at the junction amounts to 4 bases on V and 4 bases on J, and the germline ends lie 9 bases apart. Including cysteine and phenylalanine, the CDR3 has 13 amino acids. Just CDR3 DNA is preserved here, 39 bases in frame from base 1. Interpreted using the paper, the time point label stands for: technical triplicate 2. For sorted-subset TCR libraries, some 950,000 sorted CD4+ or CD8+ T cells were used. PBMCs were separated from peripheral blood using Ficoll-Hypaque density gradient centrifugation and then cryopreserved in liquid nitrogen. The study also sequenced paired sorted CD4+ and CD8+ subsets from healthy controls, HAM/TSP patients and MS patients.

To synthesize cDNA, template-switch 5'RACE was performed with a primer carrying a 10-nucleotide random unique molecular identifier so that each TCR transcript was tagged. Over 190 million TCR-beta sequences, covering 15-18 subjects, were produced in each sequencing run. The RNeasy kit was used for extraction of total RNA. The KAPA Real-time Library Amplification kit was used to amplify TCR-beta VDJ regions with primers for the TCR constant region and the 5'RACE anchor. A first PCR added sample indexes and Illumina adaptors, after which a second PCR increased the library yield. After purification with Ampure beads, the TCR product of roughly 650 bp was size-selected on a 2% E-gel SizeSelection system. Before pooling, library quality was checked on a Bioanalyzer, concentration was measured with Qubit, and libraries were quantified with the Kapa Library Quantification kit. An Illumina HiSeq 2500 was used to sequence the libraries paired-end at 2 x 150 bp. To increase sequence diversity, about 23-32% phiX was spiked into each library pool. Concerning the study's data processing: The quality-filtered reads were processed with the UMI-based MiGEC pipeline, whose error correction step removed more than 75% of the raw TCR sequences. IMGT germline references were used for aligning VDJ genes, and each clonotype was defined as a unique CDR3 amino acid sequence together with its V-J genes. Clonal expansion, Shannon diversity and CDR3 relatedness were evaluated with VDJtools (CalcPairwiseDistances, ClusterSamples), while phylogenetic trees were built in CLCbio workbench. Clones with at least 8 unique UMIs were defined as expanded, with this threshold being based on coefficient-of-variation modelling across technical triplicates. The public sequencing data were trimmed at Q25 with fastp and processed into clonotypes with MiXCR by TCRdb, which kept only in-frame beta chains. Rows are combined by CDR3 protein, so each entry shows the most common genes and DNA. TCRdb assigned the V and J calls; the authors' analysis was not used. The sample table holds under 35,000 distinct CDR3 sequences, of which about an eighth were seen once. The ten largest clones represent under 6.5% of the sample.

This TCR was recovered from a female donor with HTLV-1-associated myelopathy (HAM/TSP). Sequences were obtained from CD4+ T cells from blood. The chain joins TRBV5-1 to TRBJ1-5, with the D gene too uncertain to name. The CDR3 protein is CASSPDGNQPQHF. DNA sequence: TGCGCCAGCAGCCCGGACGGAAATCAGCCCCAGCATTTT.